This T cell receptor beta chain was obtained from a study of regulatory T cells in long-lasting Graves disease. The wider study: Antithyroid drug intake by newly diagnosed Graves' patients had lasted under 3 months.

This clonotype was seen ten or more times. The antigen remains unidentified. The germline V gene has CDR1 MDHEN and CDR2 SYDVKM. The V end was cut by 8 bases, the J end by 0 bases, with 8 bases between. The CDR3 is 12 residues long. According to the study, TCR beta libraries were built with iRepertoire HTBI primers and CDR3-region Arm-PCR. Via MiXCR, TCRdb re-called the multiplex PCR reads, giving one row per CDR3 protein. The table has 240,000 or so distinct CDR3 sequences, 20% to 25% seen once; the top ten hold over 11%. Time point denoted: newly diagnosed GD, antithyroid drugs for less than 3 months. RNA from PBMCs was the source of the TCR library. Findings and caveats of the study: Results may be inaccurate due to the small sample size. Persistent patients shared more public clonotypes (about 2,700) than newly diagnosed patients (about 1,000).

This receptor was obtained from a female donor with Graves disease. The sample was peripheral blood mononuclear cells (PBMCs), taken at new diagnosis, from a patient treated with antithyroid drugs. The chain employs TRBV28 and TRBJ2-7; unclear D gene. The CDR3 is CASGQLSYEQYF. The CDR3 DNA reads TGTGCCAGCGGTCAGCTCTCCTACGAGCAGTACTTC.